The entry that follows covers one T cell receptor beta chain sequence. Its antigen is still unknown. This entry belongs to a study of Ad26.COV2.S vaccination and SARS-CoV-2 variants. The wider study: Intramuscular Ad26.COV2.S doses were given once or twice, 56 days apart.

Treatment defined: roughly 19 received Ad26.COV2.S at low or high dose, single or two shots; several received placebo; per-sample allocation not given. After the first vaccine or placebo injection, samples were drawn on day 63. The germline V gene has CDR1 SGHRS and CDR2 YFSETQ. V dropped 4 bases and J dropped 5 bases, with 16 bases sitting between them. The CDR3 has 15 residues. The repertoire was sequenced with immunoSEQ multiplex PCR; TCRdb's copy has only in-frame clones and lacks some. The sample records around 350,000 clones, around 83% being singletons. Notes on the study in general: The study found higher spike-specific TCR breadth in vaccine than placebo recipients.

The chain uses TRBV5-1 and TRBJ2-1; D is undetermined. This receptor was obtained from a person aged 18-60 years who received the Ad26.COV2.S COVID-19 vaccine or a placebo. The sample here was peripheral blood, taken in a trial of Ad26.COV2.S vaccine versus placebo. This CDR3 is CASSPLELRDNEQFF. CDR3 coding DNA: TGCGCCAGCAGCCCGCTAGAGCTAAGGGACAATGAGCAGTTCTTC.